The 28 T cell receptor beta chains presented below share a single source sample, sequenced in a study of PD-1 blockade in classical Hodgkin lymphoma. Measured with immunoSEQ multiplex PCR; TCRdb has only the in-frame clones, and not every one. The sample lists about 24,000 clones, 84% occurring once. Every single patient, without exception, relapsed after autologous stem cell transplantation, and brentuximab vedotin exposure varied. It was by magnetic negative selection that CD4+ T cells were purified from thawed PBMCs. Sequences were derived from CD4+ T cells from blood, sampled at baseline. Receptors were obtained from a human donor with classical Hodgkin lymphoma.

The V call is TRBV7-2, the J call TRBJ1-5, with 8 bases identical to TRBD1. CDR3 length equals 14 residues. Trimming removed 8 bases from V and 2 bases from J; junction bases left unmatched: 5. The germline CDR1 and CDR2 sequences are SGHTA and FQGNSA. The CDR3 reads CASGQGAGNQPQHF. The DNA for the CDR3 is TGTGCCAGCGGCCAGGGGGCCGGCAATCAGCCCCAGCATTTT.

The CDR3: CASSRPTGAYGYTF. In DNA form, the CDR3 reads TGTGCCAGCAGCCGACCTACAGGAGCCTATGGCTACACCTTC. V and J are TRBV7-2 and TRBJ1-2; D might be TRBD1 (5 bases). Germline CDR1 SGHTA, CDR2 FQGNSA. The CDR3 totals 14 residues. V was cut by 5 bases and J by 4 bases, with 14 bases left in between.

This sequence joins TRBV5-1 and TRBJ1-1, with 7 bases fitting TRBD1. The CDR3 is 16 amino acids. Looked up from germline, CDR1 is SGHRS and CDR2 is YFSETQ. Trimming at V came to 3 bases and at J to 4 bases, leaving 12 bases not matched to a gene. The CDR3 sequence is CASSSQGFMGVTEAFF. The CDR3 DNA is TGCGCCAGCAGCTCACAGGGGTTTATGGGCGTCACTGAAGCTTTCTTT.

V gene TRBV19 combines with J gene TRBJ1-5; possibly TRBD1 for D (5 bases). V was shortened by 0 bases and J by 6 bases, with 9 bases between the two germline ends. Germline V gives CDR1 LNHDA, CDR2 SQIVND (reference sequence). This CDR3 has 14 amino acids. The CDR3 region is CASSIDRGIQPQHF. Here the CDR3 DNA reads TGTGCCAGTAGTATAGATAGGGGAATTCAGCCCCAGCATTTT. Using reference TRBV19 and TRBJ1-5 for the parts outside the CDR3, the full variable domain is DGGITQSPKYLFRKEGQNVTLSCEQNLNHDAMYWYRQDPGQGLRLIYYSQIVNDFQKGDIAEGYSVSREKKESFPLTVTSAQKNPTAFYLCASSIDRGIQPQHFGDGTRLSIL.

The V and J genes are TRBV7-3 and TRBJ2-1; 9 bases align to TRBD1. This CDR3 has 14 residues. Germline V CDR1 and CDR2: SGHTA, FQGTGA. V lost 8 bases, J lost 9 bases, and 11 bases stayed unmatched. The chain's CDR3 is CASQRGDRDGEQFF. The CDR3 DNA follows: TGTGCCAGCCAAAGGGGGGACAGGGACGGTGAGCAGTTCTTC.

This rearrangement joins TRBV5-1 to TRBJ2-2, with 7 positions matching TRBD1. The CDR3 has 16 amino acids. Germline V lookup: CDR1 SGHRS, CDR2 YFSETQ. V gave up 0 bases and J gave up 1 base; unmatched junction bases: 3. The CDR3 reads CASSLERTGNTGELFF. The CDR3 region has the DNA TGCGCCAGCAGCTTGGAAAGGACAGGGAACACCGGGGAGCTGTTTTTT.

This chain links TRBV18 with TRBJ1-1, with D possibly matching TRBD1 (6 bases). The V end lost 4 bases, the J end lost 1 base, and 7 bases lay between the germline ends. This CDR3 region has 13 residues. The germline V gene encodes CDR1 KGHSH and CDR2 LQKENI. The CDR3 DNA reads TGTGCCAGCTCACAGGGACAGAACACTGAAGCTTTCTTT. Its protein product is CASSQGQNTEAFF.

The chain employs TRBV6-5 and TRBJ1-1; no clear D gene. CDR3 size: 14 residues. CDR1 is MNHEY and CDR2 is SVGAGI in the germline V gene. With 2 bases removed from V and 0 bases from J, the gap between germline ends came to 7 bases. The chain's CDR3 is CASSYIRMNTEAFF. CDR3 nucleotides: TGTGCCAGCAGTTACATCCGTATGAACACTGAAGCTTTCTTT.

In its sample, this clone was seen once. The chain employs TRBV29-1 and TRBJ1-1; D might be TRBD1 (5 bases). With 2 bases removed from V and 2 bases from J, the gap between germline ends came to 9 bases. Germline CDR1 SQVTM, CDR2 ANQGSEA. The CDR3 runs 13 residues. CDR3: CSVEKTANTEAFF. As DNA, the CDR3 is TGCAGCGTTGAAAAGACAGCAAACACTGAAGCTTTCTTT.

CDR3 sequence reads: CASSDRLYGYTF. The CDR3, as DNA: TGTGCCAGCAGCGACAGATTATATGGCTACACCTTC. The rearrangement joins TRBV6-5 to TRBJ1-2; maybe TRBD1 (5 bases). Per the germline V gene, CDR1 is MNHEY and CDR2 is SVGAGI. This CDR3 contains 12 residues. Trimming cost V 6 bases and J 5 bases, with 10 bases left between them.

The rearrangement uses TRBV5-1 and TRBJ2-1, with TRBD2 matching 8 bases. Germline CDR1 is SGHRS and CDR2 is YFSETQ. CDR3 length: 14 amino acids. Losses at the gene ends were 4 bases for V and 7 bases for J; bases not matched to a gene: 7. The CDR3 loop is CASSTRAGGNEQFF. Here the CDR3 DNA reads TGCGCCAGCAGCACCAGGGCGGGGGGAAATGAGCAGTTCTTC.

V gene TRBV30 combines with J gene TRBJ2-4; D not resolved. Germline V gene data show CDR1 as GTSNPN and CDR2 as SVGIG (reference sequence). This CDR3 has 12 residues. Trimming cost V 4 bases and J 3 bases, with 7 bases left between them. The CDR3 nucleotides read TGTGCCTGGAATTTGGGCAAAAACATTCAGTACTTC. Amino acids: CAWNLGKNIQYF.

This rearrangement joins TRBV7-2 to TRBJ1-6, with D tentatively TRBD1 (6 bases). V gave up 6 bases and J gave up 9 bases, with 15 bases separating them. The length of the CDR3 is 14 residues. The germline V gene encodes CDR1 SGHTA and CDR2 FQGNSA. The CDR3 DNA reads TGTGCCAGCAGGAGACAGGACCCAAGTTCACCCCTCCACTTT. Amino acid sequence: CASRRQDPSSPLHF.

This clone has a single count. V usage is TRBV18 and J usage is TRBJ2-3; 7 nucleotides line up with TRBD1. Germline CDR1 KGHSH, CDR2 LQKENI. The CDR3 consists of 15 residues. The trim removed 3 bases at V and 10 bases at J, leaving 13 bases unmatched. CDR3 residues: CASSPTGLGIGAQYF. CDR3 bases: TGTGCCAGCTCACCGACAGGGTTGGGAATAGGTGCGCAGTATTTT.

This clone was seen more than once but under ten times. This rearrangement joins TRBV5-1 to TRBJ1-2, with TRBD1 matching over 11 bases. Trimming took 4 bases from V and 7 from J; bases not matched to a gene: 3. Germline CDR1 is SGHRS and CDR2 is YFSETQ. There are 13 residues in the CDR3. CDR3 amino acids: CASSPGTGGGYTF. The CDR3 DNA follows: TGCGCCAGCAGCCCTGGGACAGGGGGTGGCTACACCTTC.

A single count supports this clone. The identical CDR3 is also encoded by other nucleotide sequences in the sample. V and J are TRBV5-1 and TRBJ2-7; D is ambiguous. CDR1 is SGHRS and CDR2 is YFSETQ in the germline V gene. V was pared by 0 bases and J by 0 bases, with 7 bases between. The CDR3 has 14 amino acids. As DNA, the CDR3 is TGCGCCAGCAGCTTGGCAGTGAACTCCTACGAGCAGTACTTC. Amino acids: CASSLAVNSYEQYF.

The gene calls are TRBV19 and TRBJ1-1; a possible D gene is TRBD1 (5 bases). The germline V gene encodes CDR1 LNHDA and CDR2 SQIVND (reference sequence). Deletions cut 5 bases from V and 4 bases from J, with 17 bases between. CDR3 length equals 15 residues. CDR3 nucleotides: TGTGCCAGTAGTTCCGGCGGCTCGGGGCGCACTGAAGCTTTCTTT. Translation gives CASSSGGSGRTEAFF.

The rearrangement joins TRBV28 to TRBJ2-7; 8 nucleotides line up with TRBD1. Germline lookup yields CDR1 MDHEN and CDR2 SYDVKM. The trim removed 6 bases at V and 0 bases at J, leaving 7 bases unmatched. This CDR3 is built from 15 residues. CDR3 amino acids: CASSQPGQDSYEQYF. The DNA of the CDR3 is TGTGCCAGCAGCCAGCCGGGACAGGACTCCTACGAGCAGTACTTC.

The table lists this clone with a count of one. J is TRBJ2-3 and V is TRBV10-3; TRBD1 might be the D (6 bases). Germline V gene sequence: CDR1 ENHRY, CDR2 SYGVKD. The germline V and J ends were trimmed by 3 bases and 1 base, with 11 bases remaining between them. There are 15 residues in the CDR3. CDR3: CAISDERTGTDTQYF. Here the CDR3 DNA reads TGTGCCATCAGTGATGAAAGGACAGGCACAGATACGCAGTATTTT.

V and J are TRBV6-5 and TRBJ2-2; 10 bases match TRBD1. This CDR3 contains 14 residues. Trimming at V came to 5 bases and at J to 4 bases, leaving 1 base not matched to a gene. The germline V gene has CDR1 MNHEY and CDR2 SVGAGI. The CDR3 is CASSRTGGTGELFF. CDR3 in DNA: TGTGCCAGCAGTCGGACAGGGGGCACCGGGGAGCTGTTTTTT.

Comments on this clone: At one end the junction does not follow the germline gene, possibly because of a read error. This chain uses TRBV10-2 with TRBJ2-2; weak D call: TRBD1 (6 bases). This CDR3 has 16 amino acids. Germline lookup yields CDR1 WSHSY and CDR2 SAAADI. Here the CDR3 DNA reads TGCGCCAGCAGTGATAACAGGGTTCCGAAGACCGGGGAGCTGTTTTTT. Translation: CASSDNRVPKTGELFF.

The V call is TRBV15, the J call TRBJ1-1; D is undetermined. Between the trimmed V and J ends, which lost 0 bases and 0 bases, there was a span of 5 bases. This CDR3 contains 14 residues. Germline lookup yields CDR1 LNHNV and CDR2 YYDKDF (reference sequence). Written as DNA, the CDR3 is TGTGCCACCAGCAGAGACCAGGTGAACACTGAAGCTTTCTTT. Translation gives CATSRDQVNTEAFF.

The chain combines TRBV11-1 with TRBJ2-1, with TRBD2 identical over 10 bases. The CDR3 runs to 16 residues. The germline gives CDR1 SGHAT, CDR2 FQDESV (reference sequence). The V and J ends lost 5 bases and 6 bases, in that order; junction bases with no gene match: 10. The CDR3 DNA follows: TGTGCCAGCAGCATACAAGCGGGGGGGTTAGTCAATGAGCAGTTCTTC. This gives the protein CASSIQAGGLVNEQFF.

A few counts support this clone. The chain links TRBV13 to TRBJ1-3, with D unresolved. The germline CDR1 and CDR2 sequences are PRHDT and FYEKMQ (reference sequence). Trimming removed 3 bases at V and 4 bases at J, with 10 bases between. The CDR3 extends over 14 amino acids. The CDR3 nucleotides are TGTGCCAGCAGCTTCTCTATTCGGGGAAACACCATATATTTT. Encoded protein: CASSFSIRGNTIYF.

The CDR3 sequence: CASTLQAGTGEQYF. The CDR3, as DNA: TGTGCCAGCACCCTACAGGCAGGGACCGGCGAGCAGTACTTC. This rearrangement joins TRBV2 to TRBJ2-7; D tentatively fits TRBD1 or TRBD2 (5 bases each). The CDR3 is made up of 14 amino acids. Trimming removed 7 bases from V and 6 bases from J, with 19 bases in between. Germline lookup yields CDR1 SNHLY and CDR2 FYNNEI.

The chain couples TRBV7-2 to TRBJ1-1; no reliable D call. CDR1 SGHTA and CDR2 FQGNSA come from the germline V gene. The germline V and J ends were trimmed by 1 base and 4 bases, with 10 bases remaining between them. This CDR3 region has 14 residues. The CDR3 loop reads CASSLDWSSTEAFF. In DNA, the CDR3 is TGTGCCAGCAGCTTAGATTGGTCATCCACTGAAGCTTTCTTT.

The CDR3 nucleotides read TGTGCCAGCAGTGAAGGGCAGGGAGAGACCCAGTACTTC. Translated, it gives CASSEGQGETQYF. The V call is TRBV2, the J call TRBJ2-5; D might be TRBD1 (5 bases). This CDR3 has 13 residues. Trimming pared 1 base from V and 4 bases from J, leaving 7 bases between. Germline loops: CDR1 SNHLY, CDR2 FYNNEI. Together with reference TRBV2 and TRBJ2-5, the CDR3 gives the full variable domain: EPEVTQTPSHQVTQMGQEVILRCVPISNHLYFYWYRQILGQKVEFLVSFYNNEISEKSEIFDDQFSVERPDGSNFTLKIRSTKLEDSAMYFCASSEGQGETQYFGPGTRLLVL.

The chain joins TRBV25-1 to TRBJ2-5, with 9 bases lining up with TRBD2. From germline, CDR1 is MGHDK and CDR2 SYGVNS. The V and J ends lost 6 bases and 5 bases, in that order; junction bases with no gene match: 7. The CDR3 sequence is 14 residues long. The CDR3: CASRGGGAGETQYF. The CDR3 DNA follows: TGTGCCAGCAGGGGCGGGGGGGCCGGGGAGACCCAGTACTTC.